Shown below are 9 T cell receptor beta chains from a single sample sequenced in a study of graft-versus-host responses after intestinal transplantation listed by TCRdb under 2021. The time point label of this sample denotes: cells obtained before transplantation from donor or recipient. Library preparation was by the immunoSEQ multiplex PCR assay. Drawn from immuneACCESS, this table holds only the in-frame rearrangements with V and J called that TCRdb kept. Clones are partly lost; checked studies trace under half to an unresolved V gene and leave the rest unexplained. The sample table holds tens of thousands of clones, of which 85% to 90% were seen once. The ten most abundant clones make up 0.34% of the sample. No cognate antigen is known for these TCRs. The sequences come from unstimulated CD4+ T cells sorted from spleen or lymph node cells, collected before intestinal transplant. All receptors come from a human donor who received an intestinal transplant.

The rearrangement joins TRBV4-2 to TRBJ1-4, with TRBD1 matching over 8 bases. Per germline, CDR1 LGHNA and CDR2 YNFKEQ. The CDR3 runs to 16 residues. With V trimmed by 4 bases and J by 0 bases, 4 bases remained unmatched. CDR3 region: CASSLQGDATNEKLFF. The CDR3 region has the DNA TGTGCCAGCAGCCTACAGGGGGATGCAACTAATGAAAAACTGTTTTTT.

The rearrangement joins TRBV2 to TRBJ1-4, with unresolved D. The CDR3 contains 13 residues. Germline V gives CDR1 SNHLY, CDR2 FYNNEI. Trimming stripped 8 bases from V and 5 bases from J, with 12 bases between. Written as DNA, the CDR3 is TGTGCCAGCCTCTCCCCCGGGAATGAAAAACTGTTTTTT. Translation gives CASLSPGNEKLFF.

CDR3: CASRGTNTGELFF. Here the CDR3 DNA reads TGTGCCAGCAGGGGCACGAACACCGGGGAGCTGTTTTTT. The V and J genes are TRBV2 and TRBJ2-2, with unresolved D. The length of the CDR3 is 13 residues. V was cut by 6 bases and J by 0 bases, with 5 bases left in between. The germline CDR1 and CDR2 sequences are SNHLY and FYNNEI.

CDR3 bases: TGTGCCAGCAGAGGGGGCAGGGCCAACGTCCTGACTTTC. Translated: CASRGGRANVLTF. The chain is built from TRBV6-1 and TRBJ2-6, with 7 bases identical to TRBD1. The CDR3 totals 13 residues. The germline V gene has CDR1 MNHNS and CDR2 SASEGT. V dropped 6 bases and J dropped 5; count of bases not matched to a gene: 1.

This chain uses TRBV5-6 with TRBJ2-1, with a tentative D call TRBD2 (5 bases). Germline V gene data show CDR1 as SGHDT and CDR2 as YYEEEE. Between the trimmed V and J ends, which lost 3 bases and 2 bases, there was a span of 12 bases. This CDR3 is built from 15 residues. In DNA form, the CDR3 reads TGTGCCAGCAGCTCCCAGAGGGCGGCCTACAATGAGCAGTTCTTC. Its translation is CASSSQRAAYNEQFF.

The V and J genes are TRBV30 and TRBJ1-6; no definite D call. V was pared by 3 bases and J by 6 bases, with 15 bases between. The CDR3 consists of 15 residues. CDR1 is GTSNPN, CDR2 SVGIG, per germline (reference sequence). The CDR3 bases are TGTGCCTGGAGCGGGGTAGCGACCTTTAATTCACCCCTCCACTTT. This translates into CAWSGVATFNSPLHF.

This sequence joins TRBV7-9 and TRBJ1-5, with no clear D. The ends were cut back, 6 bases at V and 6 bases at J, with 9 bases in the middle. The CDR3 runs 12 residues. Germline V lookup: CDR1 SEHNR, CDR2 FQNEAQ (reference sequence). CDR3 amino acids: CASRTLPQPQHF. The CDR3 DNA reads as TGTGCCAGCAGAACATTACCTCAGCCCCAGCATTTT. The full variable domain, completed using reference TRBV7-9 and TRBJ1-5, is DTGVSQNPRHKITKRGQNVTFRCDPISEHNRLYWYRQTLGQGPEFLTYFQNEAQLEKSRLLSDRFSAERPKGSFSTLEIQRTEQGDSAMYLCASRTLPQPQHFGDGTRLSIL.

This chain connects TRBV7-9 to TRBJ2-3; possible D gene TRBD2, 5 bases. This CDR3 is 16 amino acids long. In germline, CDR1 is SEHNR, CDR2 FQNEAQ (reference sequence). V lost 3 bases and J 2 bases, leaving 15 bases between the germline ends. This CDR3 reads CASSFSALLLTDTQYF. The CDR3 region has the DNA TGTGCCAGCAGCTTTAGCGCCCTCCTGCTCACAGATACGCAGTATTTT.

CDR3 loop: CASSRDTWKTEAFF. The CDR3 DNA sequence: TGTGCCAGCAGCCGGGACACGTGGAAGACTGAAGCTTTCTTT. V gene TRBV7-2 combines with J gene TRBJ1-1, with D perhaps matching TRBD1 (6 bases). CDR1 and CDR2 from the germline V gene are SGHTA and FQGNSA. V was trimmed by 5 bases and J by 5 bases, leaving 15 bases between them. The CDR3 loop spans 14 amino acids.